The sequence of this T cell receptor (beta chain) was determined in a study of blood T cell repertoires in COVID-19. Study as a whole: Collection of acute and convalescent COVID-19 samples took place in the United States, Italy and Spain. T cells, B-cell-depleted T cells, or PBMCs supplied cDNA or gDNA.

Per the original methods: Amplification with reference gene primers provided the estimates of nucleated cell counts. Profiled with immunoSEQ multiplex PCR; TCRdb holds only in-frame clones, not every one. V and J calls plus clone size are reproduced from that table; the DNA served to infer D and trimming. The data hold some 270,000 clones, with 70% to 90% observed a single time. The CDR3 spans 16 residues. Germline V lookup: CDR1 KGHSH, CDR2 LQKENI. V lost 2 bases, J lost 6 bases, and 7 bases stayed unmatched. Followed longitudinally, the Seattle patients had been enrolled during active infection. This TCR was sampled from a human donor with COVID-19, enrolled during active disease. The donor label of this sample is uncertain. Sequenced material: peripheral blood. The chain has TRBV18 and TRBJ1-4; 9 nucleotides align to TRBD1. The CDR3: CASSPDDRGIHEKLFF. Here the CDR3 DNA reads TGTGCCAGCTCACCAGACGACAGGGGGATTCATGAAAAACTGTTTTTT. The complete variable domain, with remaining parts taken from reference TRBV18 and TRBJ1-4, reads NAGVMQNPRHLVRRRGQEARLRCSPMKGHSHVYWYRQLPEEGLKFMVYLQKENIIDESGMPKERFSAEFPKEGPSILRIQQVVRGDSAAYFCASSPDDRGIHEKLFFGSGTQLSVL.